This T cell receptor (beta chain) was captured by sequencing in a study of yellow fever vaccine responses in identical twins. MiXCR, applied by TCRdb to the RT-PCR reads, yields one record per CDR3 protein. In the table there are about 18,000 distinct CDR3 sequences, less than 70% of which are singletons. The CDR3 contains 14 residues. The J segment lost 3 bases and the V segment lost 3 bases, leaving 4 bases of the junction unmatched. Germline CDR1 LGHDT, CDR2 YNNKEL (reference sequence). This clonotype has a single count. The antigen remains unidentified. Regarding the study as a whole: The authors reported partly convergent, partly personalized vaccine responses in identical twins.

This clonotype was obtained from a woman under 30 who received the yellow fever vaccine. The sample in question was T cells from blood (PBMCs), unsorted or a sorted subset (not recorded which), obtained before or after yellow fever vaccination (not recorded which). The V call is TRBV3-1, the J call TRBJ1-1, with TRBD1 identical over 7 bases. As DNA, the CDR3 is TGTGCCAGCAGCCATAAGGGGGCTTACACTGAAGCTTTCTTT. Its protein product is CASSHKGAYTEAFF.